This is a list of T cell receptor beta chains from one sample in a study of Ad26.COV2.S vaccination and SARS-CoV-2 variants. Data came from immunoSEQ multiplex PCR; TCRdb stores just in-frame clones and leaves some out. The repertoire holds 450,000 to 550,000 clones, with roughly nine tenths as singletons. The sequenced sample was peripheral blood, obtained in a trial of Ad26.COV2.S vaccine versus placebo. These receptors were taken from a person aged 18 to 59 who received the Ad26.COV2.S COVID-19 vaccine or a placebo. CDR3s leave out the opening cysteine and the closing phenylalanine or tryptophan. Each record gives: J gene, D gene, V gene, CDR3 protein. The D gene is left open where the match is weak.

>TRBJ1-3|.|TRBV11-2
ASSLKRGSGNTIY
>TRBJ2-1|.|TRBV27
ASSVPGGNEQF
>TRBJ1-2|.|TRBV18
ASSPAARRLEPYGYT
>TRBJ1-6|.|TRBV7-2
ASSLVPAGRSPLH
>TRBJ2-2|TRBD1|TRBV5-1
ASSVGQYTGELF
>TRBJ2-5|.|TRBV13
ASSLGSAETQY
>TRBJ1-2|.|TRBV4-3
ASSQVGGSYGYT
>TRBJ1-1|.|TRBV6-5
ASRRRPTEAF
>TRBJ2-7|.|TRBV5-5
ASSLAGSEPYEQY
>TRBJ2-7|TRBD2|TRBV11-1
ASSAGLAGGTYEQY
>TRBJ2-2|.|TRBV5-1
ASSFGLGKTTGELF
>TRBJ2-1|.|TRBV11-2
ASSLYRQTYNEQF
>TRBJ1-4|.|TRBV18
ASSGQATNEKLF
>TRBJ1-3|TRBD1|TRBV3-1/TRBV3-2
ASSQAARGHGGNTIY
>TRBJ2-1|TRBD2|TRBV27
ASSPGLVYEQF
>TRBJ1-4|.|TRBV6-1
ASSELKGRLGEKLF
>TRBJ2-5|TRBD2|TRBV5-5
ASSRTSGTETQY
>TRBJ1-6|.|TRBV9
ASSVGGVWGGSPLH
>TRBJ2-7|.|TRBV6-6
ASSSPGAPSYEQY
>TRBJ1-6|.|TRBV13
ASSLAQISSYNSPLH
>TRBJ2-3|.|TRBV7-9
ASSSDQYRQNTQY
>TRBJ2-6|.|TRBV29-1
SALSQGGGANVLT
>TRBJ2-7|.|TRBV19
ASSIENRVYEQY
>TRBJ1-5|.|TRBV7-9
ASSLTGAGQPQH
>TRBJ1-1|.|TRBV12-5
ASGLVAGRVNTEAF
>TRBJ1-2|.|TRBV19
ASNQHYGYT
>TRBJ2-3|.|TRBV9
ASSVVGVGGTDTQY